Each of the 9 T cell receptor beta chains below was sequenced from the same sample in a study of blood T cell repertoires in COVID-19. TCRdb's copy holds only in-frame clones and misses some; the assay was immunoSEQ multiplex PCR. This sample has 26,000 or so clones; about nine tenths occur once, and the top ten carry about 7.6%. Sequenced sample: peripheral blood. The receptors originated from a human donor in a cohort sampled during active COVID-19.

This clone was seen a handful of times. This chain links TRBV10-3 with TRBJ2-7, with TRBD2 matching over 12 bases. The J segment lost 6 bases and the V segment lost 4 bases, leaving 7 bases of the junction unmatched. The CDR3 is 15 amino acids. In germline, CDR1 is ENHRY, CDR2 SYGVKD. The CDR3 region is CAISATSGRSTEQYF. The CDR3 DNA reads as TGTGCCATCAGTGCTACTAGCGGGAGGTCTACCGAGCAGTACTTC.

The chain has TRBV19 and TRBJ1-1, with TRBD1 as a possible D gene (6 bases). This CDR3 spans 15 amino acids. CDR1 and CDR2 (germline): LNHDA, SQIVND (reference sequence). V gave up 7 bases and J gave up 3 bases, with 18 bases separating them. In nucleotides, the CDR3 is TGTGCCAGTAAGGGGGTGAACCGAAGAGACACTGAAGCTTTCTTT. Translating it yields CASKGVNRRDTEAFF.

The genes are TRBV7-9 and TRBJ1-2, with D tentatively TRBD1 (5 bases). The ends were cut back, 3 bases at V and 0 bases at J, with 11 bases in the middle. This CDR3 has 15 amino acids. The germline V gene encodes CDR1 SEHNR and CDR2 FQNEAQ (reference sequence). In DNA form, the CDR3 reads TGTGCCAGCAGCTTCCAGGGTTCAGCTAACTATGGCTACACCTTC. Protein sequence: CASSFQGSANYGYTF.

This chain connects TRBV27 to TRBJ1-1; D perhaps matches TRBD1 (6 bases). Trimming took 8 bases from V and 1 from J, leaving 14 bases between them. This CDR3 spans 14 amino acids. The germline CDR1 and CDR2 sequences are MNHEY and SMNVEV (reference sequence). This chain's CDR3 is CASARDTQNTEAFF. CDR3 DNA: TGTGCCAGCGCCCGGGACACTCAGAACACTGAAGCTTTCTTT.

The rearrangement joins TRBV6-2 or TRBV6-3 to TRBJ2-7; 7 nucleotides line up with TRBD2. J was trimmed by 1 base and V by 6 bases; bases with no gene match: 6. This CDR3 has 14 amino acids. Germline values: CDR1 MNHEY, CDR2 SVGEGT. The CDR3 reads CASSWDYGSYEQYF. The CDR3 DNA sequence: TGTGCCAGCAGCTGGGACTACGGGTCCTACGAGCAGTACTTC.

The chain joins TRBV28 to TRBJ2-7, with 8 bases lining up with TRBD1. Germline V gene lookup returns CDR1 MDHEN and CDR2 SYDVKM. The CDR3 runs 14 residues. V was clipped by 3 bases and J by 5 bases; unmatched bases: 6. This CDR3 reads CASSLKQGGHEQYF. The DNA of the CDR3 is TGTGCCAGCAGTTTGAAACAGGGGGGCCACGAGCAGTACTTC.

The CDR3 spells CASSDPSQGSNEQFF. In nucleotides, the CDR3 is TGTGCCAGCAGCGACCCGTCCCAGGGGTCCAATGAGCAGTTCTTC. The chain combines TRBV9 with TRBJ2-1, with D perhaps TRBD1 (6 bases). This CDR3 has 15 amino acids. In germline, CDR1 is SGDLS, CDR2 YYNGEE. V lost 3 bases and J 6 bases, leaving 16 bases between the germline ends.

The CDR3 region is CASRRVQGGYEQYF. The CDR3 nucleotides read TGTGCCAGCAGGAGGGTCCAGGGGGGCTACGAGCAGTACTTC. V gene TRBV6-5 combines with J gene TRBJ2-7, with a possible D match to TRBD1 (7 bases). V dropped 6 bases and J dropped 3 bases, with 15 bases sitting between them. The CDR3 runs to 14 residues. Germline loops: CDR1 MNHEY, CDR2 SVGAGI.

The CDR3 protein is CASSFTGTSGRANYEQYF. The CDR3 bases are TGTGCCAGCAGTTTTACCGGGACTAGCGGGAGGGCTAACTACGAGCAGTACTTC. V and J are TRBV7-2 and TRBJ2-7; 16 nucleotides line up with TRBD2. CDR3 size: 18 residues. Losses at the gene ends were 6 bases for V and 3 bases for J; bases not matched to a gene: 11. Germline V gives CDR1 SGHTA, CDR2 FQGNSA.